These 25 T cell receptor beta chains share one sample of origin, sequenced in a study of control samples from healthy donors and cancer patients. Produced via immunoSEQ multiplex PCR; TCRdb's table is partial and in-frame only. The sample records tens of thousands of clones, roughly 91% being singletons. Sequenced input: blood. The source is a man aged 50-59 years in good health.

V and J are TRBV6-5 and TRBJ1-2, with TRBD1 identical over 7 bases. CDR1 is MNHEY and CDR2 is SVGAGI in the germline V gene. V lost 6 bases and J lost 6; bases outside the gene matches: 7. This CDR3 has 13 residues. As DNA, the CDR3 is TGTGCCAGCAGGATCGGAGGGGGCAATGGCTACACCTTC. Translated: CASRIGGGNGYTF.

The chain couples TRBV5-1 to TRBJ1-4; a possible D gene is TRBD1 (5 bases). This CDR3 spans 14 amino acids. V was clipped by 4 bases and J by 5 bases, with 12 bases between them. CDR1 and CDR2 from the germline V gene are SGHRS and YFSETQ. The DNA for the CDR3 is TGCGCCAGCAGCGATCAGGGTGGGAATGAAAAACTGTTTTTT. Amino acids: CASSDQGGNEKLFF.

The chain uses TRBV11-3 and TRBJ2-5, with 7 bases aligning to TRBD1. CDR3 size: 12 residues. With 5 bases clipped from V and 5 bases from J, the junction kept 2 bases outside the gene matches. CDR1 and CDR2 (germline): SGHNT, YENEEA. CDR3 sequence: CASSPTGETQYF. The DNA for the CDR3 is TGTGCCAGCAGCCCGACAGGGGAGACCCAGTACTTC. Based on the CDR3 plus reference TRBV11-3 and TRBJ2-5, the full variable domain is EAGVVQSPRYKIIEKKQPVAFWCNPISGHNTLYWYLQNLGQGPELLIRYENEEAVDDSQLPKDRFSAERLKGVDSTLKIQPAELGDSAVYLCASSPTGETQYFGPGTRLLVL.

CDR3 coding DNA: TGTGCCGCGGGGTCGCGACAGGGGGCATCGGACACCATATATTTT. Translating it yields CAAGSRQGASDTIYF. The chain combines TRBV5-4 with TRBJ1-3; 10 bases map to TRBD1. Germline trimming cut 10 bases from V and 8 bases from J; bases unmatched to any gene: 15. Germline lookup yields CDR1 SGHNT and CDR2 YYREEE (reference sequence). This CDR3 is built from 15 residues. Combining the CDR3 with reference TRBV5-4 and TRBJ1-3 gives the whole variable domain ETGVTQSPTHLIKTRGQQVTLRCSSQSGHNTVSWYQQALGQGPQFIFQYYREEENGRGNFPPRFSGLQFPNYSSELNVNALELDDSALYLCAAGSRQGASDTIYFGEGSWLTVV.

The rearrangement joins TRBV25-1 to TRBJ1-1; D possibly corresponds to TRBD1 (5 bases). CDR1 is MGHDK and CDR2 is SYGVNS in the germline V gene. Trimming removed 0 bases at V and 6 bases at J, with 11 bases between. The CDR3 consists of 14 residues. The CDR3 DNA reads TGTGCCAGCAGTGAATATCAACAGGTTTCTGAAGCTTTCTTT. Amino acids: CASSEYQQVSEAFF. The full variable domain, completed using reference TRBV25-1 and TRBJ1-1, is EADIYQTPRYLVIGTGKKITLECSQTMGHDKMYWYQQDPGMELHLIHYSYGVNSTEKGDLSSESTVSRIRTEHFPLTLESARPSHTSQYLCASSEYQQVSEAFFGQGTRLTVV.

V is TRBV12-3 or TRBV12-4 and J is TRBJ1-6; a weak D match, TRBD1 (5 bases). There are 12 residues in the CDR3. The V and J ends lost 2 bases and 14 bases respectively, with 10 bases between them. The DNA of the CDR3 is TGTGCCAGCAGTTTAACCCTGGGGGCCCTCCACTTT. Amino acids: CASSLTLGALHF.

This clone was detected once. The chain uses TRBV27 and TRBJ2-1, with D perhaps assigned TRBD1 or TRBD2 (5 bases each). The CDR3 contains 13 residues. Germline assignment: CDR1 MNHEY and CDR2 SMNVEV (reference sequence). Trimming left V 5 bases short and J 6 bases short, with 11 bases between. The CDR3 spells CASSPLGTNEQFF. Here the CDR3 DNA reads TGTGCCAGCAGTCCCTTGGGGACCAATGAGCAGTTCTTC.

The chain uses TRBV6-1 and TRBJ2-7; no clear D gene. Per germline, CDR1 MNHNS and CDR2 SASEGT. Trimming took off 1 base at V and 3 bases at J, with 7 bases between the two ends. The CDR3 contains 13 residues. CDR3: CASSEGHLYEQYF. CDR3 coding DNA: TGTGCCAGCAGTGAAGGACACCTCTACGAGCAGTACTTC.

This rearrangement joins TRBV6-5 to TRBJ1-3; D not certain. Germline assignment: CDR1 MNHEY and CDR2 SVGAGI. V lost 6 bases and J lost 1, with 7 bases in between. CDR3 size: 13 residues. CDR3 DNA: TGTGCCAGCAGGATCGGTTCTGGAAACACCATATATTTT. Amino acids: CASRIGSGNTIYF.

The chain carries TRBV11-2 and TRBJ1-1; 7 nucleotides line up with TRBD1. The CDR3 is 13 amino acids. J was trimmed by 5 bases and V by 4 bases; bases with no gene match: 4. Germline-derived CDR1 and CDR2 are SGHAT and FQNNGV. The CDR3 DNA follows: TGTGCCAGCAGCTACAGGGGTGGAACTGAAGCTTTCTTT. This codes for CASSYRGGTEAFF.

This rearrangement joins TRBV19 to TRBJ2-3, with D perhaps matching TRBD1 or TRBD2 (5 bases each). V lost 7 bases to trimming and J lost 0 bases, with 11 bases between them. This CDR3 contains 14 residues. Germline V gives CDR1 LNHDA, CDR2 SQIVND (reference sequence). DNA for the CDR3: TGTGCCAGTAAGGTTGGGGGAAGCACAGATACGCAGTATTTT. Its protein product is CASKVGGSTDTQYF. The full variable domain, its missing parts supplied by reference TRBV19 and TRBJ2-3, is DGGITQSPKYLFRKEGQNVTLSCEQNLNHDAMYWYRQDPGQGLRLIYYSQIVNDFQKGDIAEGYSVSREKKESFPLTVTSAQKNPTAFYLCASKVGGSTDTQYFGPGTRLTVL.

This chain uses TRBV6-5 with TRBJ1-1, with 8 bases lining up with TRBD1. V shed 6 bases, J shed 0 bases, and the junction held 3 bases outside the gene matches. The CDR3 has 14 amino acids. From germline, CDR1 is MNHEY and CDR2 SVGAGI. CDR3 amino acids: CASRKGQVNTEAFF. The CDR3 region has the DNA TGTGCCAGCAGAAAGGGACAGGTGAACACTGAAGCTTTCTTT.

The chain employs TRBV7-6 and TRBJ1-1; D perhaps matches TRBD1 (5 bases). The CDR3 is 14 residues long. The germline gives CDR1 SGHVS, CDR2 FNYEAQ. V gave up 5 bases and J gave up 1 base, with 11 bases separating them. CDR3 sequence reads: CASSRGGKNTEAFF. Here the CDR3 DNA reads TGTGCCAGCAGCCGGGGGGGGAAGAACACTGAAGCTTTCTTT.

The chain has TRBV10-3 and TRBJ1-1; D uncertain. The germline CDR1 and CDR2 sequences are ENHRY and SYGVKD. Trimming removed 0 bases from V and 6 bases from J, with 11 bases in between. CDR3 size: 14 residues. The CDR3 is CAISESPTLAEAFF. CDR3 DNA sequence: TGTGCCATCAGTGAGTCACCGACACTCGCTGAAGCTTTCTTT.

V and J are TRBV7-8 and TRBJ2-7; 8 positions match TRBD2. The germline CDR1 and CDR2 sequences are SGHVS and FQNEAQ. Trimming took 5 bases from V and 6 from J; bases not matched to a gene: 15. This CDR3 has 16 residues. In nucleotides, the CDR3 is TGTGCCAGCAGCCTAGTGTCGGCGGGGGGATCTTTCGAGCAGTACTTC. This sequence encodes CASSLVSAGGSFEQYF.

About this clone itself: Other DNA sequences in the sample encode the same CDR3. The chain employs TRBV6-6 and TRBJ1-5; D unclear. The V end lost 2 bases, the J end lost 1 base, and 3 bases lay between the germline ends. The CDR3 sequence is 13 residues long. Germline CDR1 reads MNHNY; CDR2 reads SVGAGI (reference sequence). The CDR3 here is CASSYESNQPQHF. CDR3 nucleotide sequence: TGTGCCAGCAGTTACGAGAGCAATCAGCCCCAGCATTTT.

The J gene is TRBJ2-3, the V gene TRBV19; 8 bases align to TRBD1. From germline, CDR1 is LNHDA and CDR2 SQIVND (reference sequence). The V and J ends lost 3 bases and 5 bases, in that order; junction bases with no gene match: 4. This CDR3 region has 14 residues. In nucleotides, the CDR3 is TGTGCCAGTAGTATCGGACAGGGTCGAGATACGCAGTATTTT. Its protein is CASSIGQGRDTQYF.

The chain combines TRBV4-2 with TRBJ2-3, with a tentative D call TRBD1 (5 bases). This CDR3 has 17 amino acids. V was clipped by 0 bases and J by 4 bases, with 17 bases between them. The germline gives CDR1 LGHNA, CDR2 YNFKEQ. CDR3 sequence reads: CASSQDKGHLIPDTQYF. Written as DNA, the CDR3 is TGTGCCAGCAGCCAAGATAAAGGACACCTAATTCCAGATACGCAGTATTTT.

J is TRBJ1-6 and V is TRBV19, with D perhaps TRBD1 (5 bases). Germline V gene data show CDR1 as LNHDA and CDR2 as SQIVND (reference sequence). Trimming pared 5 bases from V and 12 bases from J, leaving 17 bases between. The length of the CDR3 is 14 residues. CDR3 nucleotide sequence: TGTGCCAGTAGTGCCCTTCTACAGGCGGAACCCCTCCACTTT. The encoded protein is CASSALLQAEPLHF. The full variable domain, in which reference TRBV19 and TRBJ1-6 provide the parts outside the CDR3, is DGGITQSPKYLFRKEGQNVTLSCEQNLNHDAMYWYRQDPGQGLRLIYYSQIVNDFQKGDIAEGYSVSREKKESFPLTVTSAQKNPTAFYLCASSALLQAEPLHFGNGTRLTVT.

The CDR3 region is CASSDLRRTTLYEQYF. DNA for the CDR3: TGCGCCAGCAGTGATTTAAGAAGGACTACCCTCTACGAGCAGTACTTC. The chain has TRBV10-2 and TRBJ2-7, with D possibly being TRBD2 (6 bases). The CDR3 runs 16 residues. CDR1 is WSHSY and CDR2 is SAAADI in the germline V gene. Deletions cut 3 bases from V and 3 bases from J, with 18 bases between.

V and J are TRBV11-2 and TRBJ2-2; D not certain. Germline CDR1 reads SGHAT; CDR2 reads FQNNGV. Trimming left V 3 bases short and J 0 bases short, with 8 bases between. The CDR3 is made up of 15 amino acids. Here the CDR3 reads CASSFSTTNTGELFF. The CDR3 coding sequence is TGTGCCAGCAGCTTCAGTACTACGAACACCGGGGAGCTGTTTTTT.

The chain couples TRBV15 to TRBJ2-3, with 10 bases that match TRBD1. The CDR3 covers 17 residues. CDR1 and CDR2 from the germline V gene are LNHNV and YYDKDF (reference sequence). V lost 0 bases to trimming and J lost 3 bases; unmatched junction nucleotides: 6. CDR3 nucleotides: TGTGCCACCAGCAGAGATAGGGGACAGGGGATTACAGATACGCAGTATTTT. This encodes CATSRDRGQGITDTQYF.

The chain carries TRBV30 and TRBJ1-5, with D uncertain. The CDR3 loop spans 12 amino acids. Germline CDR1 and CDR2: GTSNPN and SVGIG (reference sequence). Trimming left V 1 base short and J 1 base short, with 2 bases between. For the CDR3, the DNA is TGTGCCTGGAGTGACAGCAATCAGCCCCAGCATTTT. As protein: CAWSDSNQPQHF.

This clone was found a few times. The chain combines TRBV3-1 (or the pseudogene TRBV3-2) with TRBJ2-3; TRBD2 matches at 10 bases. Germline V gene lookup returns CDR1 LGHDT and CDR2 YNNKEL (reference sequence). The CDR3 length is 17 residues. V lost 4 bases, J lost 4 bases, and 11 bases stayed unmatched. In DNA, the CDR3 is TGTGCCAGCAGCCGAGAGACTAGCGGGTTCTCATCAGATACGCAGTATTTT. It is translated as CASSRETSGFSSDTQYF.

This clone was detected once. The chain uses TRBV11-3 and TRBJ2-2, with TRBD1 matching over 7 bases. Germline-derived CDR1 and CDR2 are SGHNT and YENEEA. J gave up 2 bases and V 6 bases, and 6 bases lay outside the gene matches. The CDR3 extends over 15 amino acids. DNA for the CDR3: TGTGCCAGCAGTGAGGGGACAGATAACACCGGGGAGCTGTTTTTT. Translation: CASSEGTDNTGELFF.